This T cell receptor (beta chain) appears in the sequencing data of a study of T cells of healthy individuals. MiXCR, applied by TCRdb to the 5' RACE reads, yields one record per CDR3 protein. The sample yields about 40,000 distinct CDR3 sequences, 4% to 5.5% seen once. Note on this clonotype: Just one base apart from a much larger clone, this may be a read error.

This sequence was found in a human donor in good health.

The CDR3 DNA reads TGTGCCAGCAGTGCGAGTAGCGGGAGAGCCTGGGAGCTGTTTTTT. Translating it yields CASSASSGRAWELFF. The chain uses TRBV12-3 or TRBV12-4 and TRBJ2-2; 9 bases map to TRBD2. The CDR3 extends over 15 amino acids. J lost 9 bases, V lost 5 bases, and 10 bases had no gene match.